What follows describes a single TCR beta chain. The V gene lost 3 bases and the J gene lost 7 bases, with 9 bases spanning the gap. Germline-derived CDR1 and CDR2 are LNHDA and SQIVND (reference sequence). The CDR3 runs 12 residues. TCRdb analysed the 5' RACE reads with MiXCR anew, one entry per CDR3 protein. The sample includes tens of thousands of distinct CDR3 sequences, roughly 14% of them seen just once. This entry comes from a study of T cells of healthy individuals. The V gene is TRBV19, the J gene TRBJ1-2; D may be TRBD1 (6 bases). This TCR derives from a human donor in good health. As DNA, the CDR3 is TGTGCCAGTAGTATCATCAGGGGTGGCTACACCTTC. This gives the protein CASSIIRGGYTF.